The 20 T cell receptor beta chains below were found in one sample sequenced in a study of radiation and T cells in renal cell carcinoma. The time point is: blood 4 weeks post-SBRT, at nephrectomy. The sample's treatment: 15 Gy SBRT to primary tumor, nephrectomy 4 weeks later. Here immunoSEQ multiplex PCR was the method, and the copy in TCRdb shows in-frame clones only, minus some. The sample lists about 100,000 clones; approximately 82% were seen once. The input for sequencing was blood, taken from a patient whose treatment included radiotherapy and nephrectomy. These receptors came from a man between 60 and 75 years old with renal cell carcinoma.

The chain couples TRBV10-1 to TRBJ2-7, with D hard to call. The CDR3 spans 14 residues. The V gene's germline CDR1 is WNHNN and CDR2 SYGVQD (reference sequence). With 7 bases removed from V and 1 base from J, the gap between germline ends came to 14 bases. The CDR3 region is CASTPTLTSYEQYF. The DNA for the CDR3 is TGCGCCAGCACCCCGACACTTACGTCCTACGAGCAGTACTTC.

In this sample, this clone turned up a few times. The identical CDR3 is also encoded by other nucleotide sequences in the sample. This chain connects TRBV5-1 to TRBJ2-5, with 12 bases fitting TRBD1. Trimming at V came to 4 bases and at J to 4 bases, leaving 5 bases not matched to a gene. CDR1 and CDR2 (germline): SGHRS, YFSETQ. The CDR3 length is 15 residues. This CDR3 reads CASSPGQGAGETQYF. The DNA for the CDR3 is TGCGCCAGCAGCCCGGGACAGGGGGCAGGAGAGACCCAGTACTTC. The whole variable domain, remainder taken from reference TRBV5-1 and TRBJ2-5, is KAGVTQTPRYLIKTRGQQVTLSCSPISGHRSVSWYQQTPGQGLQFLFEYFSETQRNKGNFPGRFSGRQFSNSRSEMNVSTLELGDSALYLCASSPGQGAGETQYFGPGTRLLVL.

The V gene is TRBV29-1, the J gene TRBJ1-5; no clear D gene. The CDR3 consists of 13 residues. The germline gives CDR1 SQVTM, CDR2 ANQGSEA. V gave up 6 bases and J gave up 4 bases, with 13 bases separating them. CDR3 in DNA: TGCAGCGTCCAATTAGGTCTAAATCAGCCCCAGCATTTT. It encodes CSVQLGLNQPQHF.

Only one count was recorded for this clone. The rearrangement joins TRBV28 to TRBJ2-2; 8 nucleotides agree with TRBD1. Germline V lookup: CDR1 MDHEN, CDR2 SYDVKM. This CDR3 is built from 15 residues. V was pared by 6 bases and J by 6 bases, with 9 bases of the junction left unmatched. The CDR3 sequence: CASSSGQAKAGELFF. The CDR3 DNA is TGTGCCAGCAGCTCGGGACAGGCCAAAGCCGGGGAGCTGTTTTTT.

V usage is TRBV10-3 and J usage is TRBJ2-7, with a tentative D call TRBD2 (6 bases). The germline V gene has CDR1 ENHRY and CDR2 SYGVKD. The CDR3 length is 15 residues. Trimming left V 0 bases short and J 1 base short, with 10 bases between. In DNA form, the CDR3 reads TGTGCCATCAGTGAGTCGGGGGGAAGGTCCTACGAGCAGTACTTC. It codes for CAISESGGRSYEQYF.

The J gene is TRBJ2-3, the V gene TRBV11-3; tentatively, D is TRBD1 (6 bases). This CDR3 is built from 12 residues. The germline gives CDR1 SGHNT, CDR2 YENEEA. Trimming removed 9 bases from V and 2 bases from J, with 9 bases in between. CDR3 sequence: CASGQHTDTQYF. The CDR3 region has the DNA TGTGCCAGTGGACAGCACACAGATACGCAGTATTTT.

The V call is TRBV6-5, the J call TRBJ2-7; 10 bases line up with TRBD2. This CDR3 contains 15 residues. CDR1 is MNHEY, CDR2 SVGAGI, per germline. V dropped 6 bases and J dropped 6; count of bases not matched to a gene: 11. The CDR3 DNA is TGTGCCAGCAGCAGGCTCGCGGGACTAGCGATCGAGCAGTACTTC. This gives the protein CASSRLAGLAIEQYF.

This clone was seen more than once but under ten times. This chain uses TRBV5-1 with TRBJ1-1; D gene ambiguous. Trimming removed 1 base from V and 1 base from J, with 5 bases in between. Germline CDR1 reads SGHRS; CDR2 reads YFSETQ. CDR3 size: 13 residues. In nucleotides, the CDR3 is TGCGCCAGCAGCTTGTTAGGGAACACTGAAGCTTTCTTT. Its protein is CASSLLGNTEAFF. The complete variable domain, with remaining parts taken from reference TRBV5-1 and TRBJ1-1, reads KAGVTQTPRYLIKTRGQQVTLSCSPISGHRSVSWYQQTPGQGLQFLFEYFSETQRNKGNFPGRFSGRQFSNSRSEMNVSTLELGDSALYLCASSLLGNTEAFFGQGTRLTVV.

The sample holds one count of this clone. V gene TRBV19 combines with J gene TRBJ2-5, with D unresolved. CDR1 and CDR2 from the germline V gene are LNHDA and SQIVND (reference sequence). This CDR3 has 12 residues. Trimming took 8 bases from V and 5 from J, leaving 12 bases between them. CDR3 DNA sequence: TGTGCCAGTGGGGTCTCCCGCGAGACCCAGTACTTC. It translates to CASGVSRETQYF.

V and J are TRBV19 and TRBJ2-7; 7 nucleotides line up with TRBD1. Germline values: CDR1 LNHDA, CDR2 SQIVND (reference sequence). This CDR3 region has 15 residues. Trimming at V came to 2 bases and at J to 3 bases, leaving 7 bases not matched to a gene. CDR3 sequence (DNA): TGTGCCAGTAGTATAAGGGCAGGGGGTAACTACGAGCAGTACTTC. Amino acids: CASSIRAGGNYEQYF. Supplemented by reference TRBV19 and TRBJ2-7, the full variable domain reads DGGITQSPKYLFRKEGQNVTLSCEQNLNHDAMYWYRQDPGQGLRLIYYSQIVNDFQKGDIAEGYSVSREKKESFPLTVTSAQKNPTAFYLCASSIRAGGNYEQYFGPGTRLTVT.

The chain employs TRBV7-2 and TRBJ1-4; D gene ambiguous. The ends were cut back, 1 base at V and 5 bases at J, with 11 bases in the middle. This CDR3 has 15 amino acids. Germline loops: CDR1 SGHTA, CDR2 FQGNSA. DNA for the CDR3: TGTGCCAGCAGCTTAGATGGACGGATAAATGAAAAACTGTTTTTT. Protein product: CASSLDGRINEKLFF.

The rearrangement uses TRBV9 and TRBJ1-2, with D tentatively TRBD1 (6 bases). CDR3 length: 12 amino acids. The germline CDR1 and CDR2 sequences are SGDLS and YYNGEE. The germline V and J ends were trimmed by 3 bases and 8 bases, with 11 bases remaining between them. The CDR3 sequence is CASSADGGGYTF. CDR3 DNA sequence: TGTGCCAGCAGCGCAGACGGGGGCGGCTACACCTTC.

This clone has just a few counts. The chain has TRBV6-5 and TRBJ2-7; 12 nucleotides line up with TRBD2. With 6 bases clipped from V and 3 bases from J, the junction kept 6 bases outside the gene matches. CDR1 and CDR2 from the germline V gene are MNHEY and SVGAGI. This CDR3 contains 15 residues. CDR3 sequence (DNA): TGTGCCAGCAGCTGGCAGACTAGCGGGAGCTACGAGCAGTACTTC. This sequence encodes CASSWQTSGSYEQYF.

The V gene is TRBV7-9, the J gene TRBJ2-7; the match to TRBD2 covers 7 bases. CDR3 length equals 14 residues. Unmatched junction bases numbered 4, after V lost 4 bases and J lost 1 base. CDR1 is SEHNR, CDR2 FQNEAQ, per germline (reference sequence). CDR3 sequence: CASSSSGLSYEQYF. In nucleotides, the CDR3 is TGTGCCAGCAGCTCCTCGGGACTATCCTACGAGCAGTACTTC.

The V gene is TRBV4-2, the J gene TRBJ1-2; 7 bases map to TRBD1. CDR3 length: 16 residues. The germline V gene encodes CDR1 LGHNA and CDR2 YNFKEQ. V dropped 0 bases and J dropped 2; count of bases not matched to a gene: 6. DNA for the CDR3: TGTGCCAGCAGCCAAGATACGGGACAGAAAAACTATGGCTACACCTTC. Its translation is CASSQDTGQKNYGYTF.

This rearrangement joins TRBV30 to TRBJ2-5, with 11 bases aligning to TRBD2. The CDR3 consists of 18 residues. V shed 3 bases, J shed 3 bases, and the junction held 15 bases outside the gene matches. Germline V gene lookup returns CDR1 GTSNPN and CDR2 SVGIG (reference sequence). The CDR3 is CAWRGQPRLAGKEETQYF. The CDR3 DNA sequence: TGTGCCTGGAGGGGACAACCGAGACTAGCGGGAAAGGAAGAGACCCAGTACTTC.

This clone was observed a single time. V and J are TRBV6-5 and TRBJ2-7; 11 bases fit TRBD2. V shed 6 bases and J 3 bases; nucleotides not matched to a gene: 7. The CDR3 runs to 15 residues. Germline V gene lookup returns CDR1 MNHEY and CDR2 SVGAGI. As DNA, the CDR3 is TGTGCCAGCAGAAGGGATCTAGCGGGAGGCTACGAGCAGTACTTC. Its protein product is CASRRDLAGGYEQYF.

The chain employs TRBV6-6 and TRBJ1-3, with D hard to call. V lost 1 base and J 8 bases, leaving 18 bases between the germline ends. Germline values: CDR1 MNHNY, CDR2 SVGAGI (reference sequence). The CDR3 is 16 residues long. The CDR3 spells CASSYFREGGGDTIYF. The CDR3 region has the DNA TGTGCCAGCAGTTACTTCCGGGAAGGAGGCGGAGACACCATATATTTT.

This clone was recorded once. The V call is TRBV7-8, the J call TRBJ1-1; 7 nucleotides align to TRBD1. In germline, CDR1 is SGHVS, CDR2 FQNEAQ. The CDR3 is 11 amino acids. The V segment lost 6 bases and the J segment 8 bases; nucleotides outside the gene matches: 3. This CDR3 is CASSNRGEAFF. As DNA, the CDR3 is TGTGCCAGCAGTAACAGGGGAGAAGCTTTCTTT.

The chain employs TRBV7-9 and TRBJ2-5, with D possibly matching TRBD2 (6 bases). Trimming cost V 2 bases and J 2 bases, with 9 bases left between them. CDR1 and CDR2 from the germline V gene are SEHNR and FQNEAQ (reference sequence). The CDR3 has 14 amino acids. The CDR3 sequence: CASSLRREQETQYF. CDR3 DNA: TGTGCCAGCAGCTTAAGGAGGGAGCAAGAGACCCAGTACTTC.